This passage covers 17 T cell receptor beta chains from one sample sequenced in a study of OX40 agonist ivuxolimab in advanced cancers. The data were produced by immunoSEQ multiplex PCR, yet TCRdb's version contains in-frame clones alone and is incomplete. The sample consists of 45,000 to 60,000 clones, about 88% of them appearing once. The sample was CD4+ or CD8+ T cells sorted from blood, taken in a trial of the OX40 agonist ivuxolimab. The receptor source for this set is an adult with an advanced solid tumor such as melanoma, head and neck, liver or kidney cancer.

The gene calls are TRBV7-3 and TRBJ2-5; 10 nucleotides agree with TRBD2. The V segment lost 0 bases and the J segment 7 bases; nucleotides outside the gene matches: 8. The CDR3 extends over 16 amino acids. In germline, CDR1 is SGHTA, CDR2 FQGTGA. The CDR3 DNA reads TGTGCCAGCAGCTTAACGTCAGCTAGCGGGAGCGGGACCCAGTACTTC. Amino acid sequence: CASSLTSASGSGTQYF.

This chain joins TRBV7-9 and TRBJ1-2, with D perhaps TRBD1 (5 bases). The germline V gene has CDR1 SEHNR and CDR2 FQNEAQ (reference sequence). The CDR3 totals 14 residues. V gave up 6 bases and J gave up 5 bases, with 16 bases separating them. In DNA form, the CDR3 reads TGTGCCAGCAGTTCGTGGGGGGTTGAATATGGCTACACCTTC. Translating it yields CASSSWGVEYGYTF.

The chain recombines TRBV7-8 with TRBJ1-1; no reliable D call. Trimming removed 6 bases from V and 4 bases from J, with 6 bases in between. The germline CDR1 and CDR2 sequences are SGHVS and FQNEAQ. CDR3 length: 11 residues. The CDR3: CASRSSTEAFF. CDR3 sequence (DNA): TGTGCCAGCAGGTCCAGCACTGAAGCTTTCTTT.

This sequence joins TRBV19 and TRBJ2-1; D unclear. The CDR3 consists of 14 residues. Germline assignment: CDR1 LNHDA and CDR2 SQIVND (reference sequence). The V end was cut by 1 base, the J end by 6 bases, with 10 bases between. The CDR3 protein is CASSIGRVSNEQFF. The CDR3 DNA follows: TGTGCCAGTAGTATAGGGCGAGTTTCCAATGAGCAGTTCTTC.

V is TRBV6-4 and J is TRBJ2-2; D possibly corresponds to TRBD2 (5 bases). The length of the CDR3 is 16 residues. The V gene's germline CDR1 is MRHNA and CDR2 SNTAGT. V shed 5 bases and J shed 5 bases, with 18 bases lying between them. The CDR3 DNA is TGTGCCAGCAGTCCTTTAGGACGGGGTGATACCGGGGAGCTGTTTTTT. Protein sequence: CASSPLGRGDTGELFF.

V is TRBV7-2 and J is TRBJ2-7; D unresolved. CDR1 is SGHTA, CDR2 FQGNSA, per germline. The V end lost 2 bases, the J end lost 2 bases, and 4 bases lay between the germline ends. This CDR3 comprises 12 residues. The CDR3 nucleotides read TGTGCCAGCAGCTTACAGACCTACGAGCAGTACTTC. As protein: CASSLQTYEQYF.

CDR3 in DNA: TGTGCCTGGAACTTGGACGCGACAGGCCAAGAGACCCAGTACTTC. Amino acids: CAWNLDATGQETQYF. The rearrangement uses TRBV30 and TRBJ2-5; D is possibly TRBD1 (6 bases). CDR1 is GTSNPN and CDR2 is SVGIG in the germline V gene (reference sequence). V was shortened by 4 bases and J by 1 base, with 16 bases between the two germline ends. The CDR3 totals 15 residues. Full variable domain (outside the CDR3, taken from reference TRBV30 and TRBJ2-5): SQTIHQWPATLVQPVGSPLSLECTVEGTSNPNLYWYRQAAGRGLQLLFYSVGIGQISSEVPQNLSASRPQDRQFILSSKKLLLSDSGFYLCAWNLDATGQETQYFGPGTRLLVL.

The CDR3 DNA is TGCAGCGTTCGGGATCCCTACGAGCAGTACTTC. This translates into CSVRDPYEQYF. The chain employs TRBV29-1 and TRBJ2-7; D perhaps matches TRBD2 (5 bases). V gave up 5 bases and J gave up 2 bases, with 7 bases separating them. This CDR3 contains 11 residues. In germline, CDR1 is SQVTM, CDR2 ANQGSEA.

This clone was detected only a few times. V and J are TRBV7-9 and TRBJ2-2; 10 bases fit TRBD2. The CDR3 is 18 amino acids. V dropped 4 bases and J dropped 4; count of bases not matched to a gene: 12. CDR1 and CDR2 (germline): SEHNR, FQNEAQ (reference sequence). The CDR3 here is CASSSRGLAGVGTGELFF. The CDR3 coding sequence is TGTGCCAGCAGCTCCCGGGGTCTAGCGGGAGTTGGCACCGGGGAGCTGTTTTTT.

The chain combines TRBV7-6 with TRBJ2-3, with TRBD1 matching 7 bases. Trimming took 5 bases from V and 0 from J; bases not matched to a gene: 5. The CDR3 consists of 15 residues. The germline gives CDR1 SGHVS, CDR2 FNYEAQ. For the CDR3, the DNA is TGTGCCAGCAGCCGGTGGACAGGTAGCACAGATACGCAGTATTTT. Translated, it gives CASSRWTGSTDTQYF.

CDR3 nucleotide sequence: TGTGCCAGCAGCTTCCTAGCGGACAAGCAAGAGACCCAGTACTTC. Translated, it gives CASSFLADKQETQYF. This chain joins TRBV11-3 and TRBJ2-5, with 7 bases that match TRBD2. This CDR3 region has 15 residues. In germline, CDR1 is SGHNT, CDR2 YENEEA. After removal of 3 bases from V and 2 bases from J, the junction contained 6 bases not matched to a gene.

V is TRBV6-1 and J is TRBJ2-5, with no clear D. The CDR3 is made up of 12 amino acids. Germline V gives CDR1 MNHNS, CDR2 SASEGT. Trimming stripped 0 bases from V and 7 bases from J, with 6 bases between. The CDR3 DNA reads as TGTGCCAGCAGTGAAGCGACGGGGACCCAGTACTTC. As protein: CASSEATGTQYF.

The chain couples TRBV25-1 to TRBJ2-2; D is uncertain. Trimming took off 3 bases at V and 4 bases at J, with 15 bases between the two ends. Germline V gene data show CDR1 as MGHDK and CDR2 as SYGVNS. This CDR3 region has 16 residues. This CDR3 reads CASSDPTDASTGELFF. CDR3 DNA sequence: TGTGCCAGCAGTGACCCGACGGACGCGAGCACCGGGGAGCTGTTTTTT.

The V call is TRBV28, the J call TRBJ2-1; D call uncertain. V was pared by 5 bases and J by 10 bases, with 9 bases between. Germline assignment: CDR1 MDHEN and CDR2 SYDVKM. The CDR3 extends over 11 amino acids. The DNA for the CDR3 is TGTGCCAGCAGTCTTACAGTGGAGCAGTTCTTC. Translation: CASSLTVEQFF.

The chain joins TRBV10-3 to TRBJ2-3, with 9 bases aligning to TRBD1. The germline V gene has CDR1 ENHRY and CDR2 SYGVKD. There are 12 residues in the CDR3. After removal of 6 bases from V and 6 bases from J, the junction contained 1 base not matched to a gene. The CDR3 protein is CAISGQGDTQYF. The CDR3 DNA is TGTGCCATCAGCGGACAGGGGGATACGCAGTATTTT.

Written as DNA, the CDR3 is TGTGCCAGCAGCTTAGTCTCCCGGATCCAGTACTTC. Translated: CASSLVSRIQYF. This chain joins TRBV7-2 and TRBJ2-7; no clear D. Germline V CDR1 and CDR2: SGHTA, FQGNSA. CDR3 length equals 12 residues. Trimming removed 1 base from V and 10 bases from J, with 11 bases in between. Variable domain in full (rest from reference TRBV7-2 and TRBJ2-7): GAGVSQSPSNKVTEKGKDVELRCDPISGHTALYWYRQSLGQGLEFLIYFQGNSAPDKSGLPSDRFSAERTGGSVSTLTIQRTQQEDSAVYLCASSLVSRIQYFGPGTRLTVT.

This clone was detected only once. This chain uses TRBV6-1 with TRBJ1-4; D is possibly TRBD1 (6 bases). The ends were cut back, 3 bases at V and 7 bases at J, with 18 bases in the middle. The CDR3 spans 16 residues. Per germline, CDR1 MNHNS and CDR2 SASEGT. The CDR3 DNA follows: TGTGCCAGCAGTGATCGATCAAGGGGGACAAGTGAAAAACTGTTTTTT. Its protein is CASSDRSRGTSEKLFF.